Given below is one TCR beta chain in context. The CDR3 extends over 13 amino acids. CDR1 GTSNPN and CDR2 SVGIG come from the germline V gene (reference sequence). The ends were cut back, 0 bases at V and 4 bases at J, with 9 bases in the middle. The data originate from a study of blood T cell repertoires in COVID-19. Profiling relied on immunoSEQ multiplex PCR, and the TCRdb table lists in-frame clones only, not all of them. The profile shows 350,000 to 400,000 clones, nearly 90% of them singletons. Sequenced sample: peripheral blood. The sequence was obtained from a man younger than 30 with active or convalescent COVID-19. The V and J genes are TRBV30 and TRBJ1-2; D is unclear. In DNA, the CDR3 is TGTGCCTGGAGTGTATCGGGAAGCTATGGCTACACCTTC. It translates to CAWSVSGSYGYTF.